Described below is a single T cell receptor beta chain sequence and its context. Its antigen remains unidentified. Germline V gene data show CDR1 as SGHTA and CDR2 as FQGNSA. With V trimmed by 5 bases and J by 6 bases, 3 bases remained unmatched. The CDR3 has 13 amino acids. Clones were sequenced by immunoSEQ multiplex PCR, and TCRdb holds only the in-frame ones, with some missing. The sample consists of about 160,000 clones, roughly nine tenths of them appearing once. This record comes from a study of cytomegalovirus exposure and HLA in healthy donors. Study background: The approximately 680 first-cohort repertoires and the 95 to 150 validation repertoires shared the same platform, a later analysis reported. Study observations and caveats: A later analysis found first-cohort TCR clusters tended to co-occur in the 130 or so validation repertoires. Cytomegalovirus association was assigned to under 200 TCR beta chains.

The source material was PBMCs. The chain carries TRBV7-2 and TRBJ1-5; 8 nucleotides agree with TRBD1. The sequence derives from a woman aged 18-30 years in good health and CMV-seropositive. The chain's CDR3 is CASSTDRVQPQHF. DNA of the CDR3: TGTGCCAGCAGCACGGACAGGGTTCAGCCCCAGCATTTT. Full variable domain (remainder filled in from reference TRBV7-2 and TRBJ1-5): GAGVSQSPSNKVTEKGKDVELRCDPISGHTALYWYRQSLGQGLEFLIYFQGNSAPDKSGLPSDRFSAERTGGSVSTLTIQRTQQEDSAVYLCASSTDRVQPQHFGDGTRLSIL.